Listed below are T cell receptor beta chains from one sample, sequenced in a study of cytomegalovirus exposure and HLA in healthy donors. Sequenced by immunoSEQ multiplex PCR; TCRdb stores in-frame clones only, minus some. The sample has fewer than 200,000 clones; approximately 78% are singletons. The sample taken for sequencing was PBMCs. These receptors all stem from a woman between 18 and 30 years old in good health and CMV-seronegative. CDR3s include the opening cysteine and the closing phenylalanine or tryptophan. D genes are given only for firm matches. A row's size may be missing; if present it is once, few, many or a size class.

cdr3_nt cdr3_aa v_call d_call clone_size cdr3_length j_call
TGTGCCAGCAGCCCAGCGGGAGTGGGGAATGAGCAGTTCTTC CASSPAGVGNEQFF TRBV14 TRBD2 once 14 TRBJ2-1
TGTGCCAGCAGCTCCAGGACTAGCGGGAACGGCGGGGAGCTGTTTTTT CASSSRTSGNGGELFF TRBV7-2 TRBD2 . 16 TRBJ2-2
TGCGCCAGCAGCCGCCGACCGGAGGGTGACCCCTACAATGAGCAGTTCTTC CASSRRPEGDPYNEQFF TRBV4-3 . . 17 TRBJ2-1
TGTGCCAGTATTACCCGAACCGGGACAGTCACTTTCCACGAGCAGTACTTC CASITRTGTVTFHEQYF TRBV19 TRBD1 . 17 TRBJ2-7
TGTGCCAGCAGCTCCGGGACTAGCGGGAACCCCACAGATACGCAGTATTTT CASSSGTSGNPTDTQYF TRBV25-1 TRBD2 . 17 TRBJ2-3
TGCGCCAGCAGCCAAGGGACACTAGCGGGACGTCATCACAATGAGCAGTTCTTC CASSQGTLAGRHHNEQFF TRBV4-1 TRBD2 . 18 TRBJ2-1
TGTGCCACTTGCGCCGGGTTCGGTGTCCTGGCCGGGGAGCTGTTTTTT CATCAGFGVLAGELFF TRBV5-6 . . 16 TRBJ2-2
TGTGCCAGTAAACTAGCGGGAGTACGGACCGGGGAGCTGTTTTTT CASKLAGVRTGELFF TRBV19 TRBD2 . 15 TRBJ2-2
TGTGCCAGCAGCTTCCCGGTTAGCGGGAACACCGGGGAGCTGTTTTTT CASSFPVSGNTGELFF TRBV7-8 . . 16 TRBJ2-2
TGTGCTAGTGCGCTTACTAGCGGGGGATACAATGAGCAGTTCTTC CASALTSGGYNEQFF TRBV12-5 TRBD2 . 15 TRBJ2-1
TGTGCCAGCAGTCGAGGACAGGGGGACACCATATATTTT CASSRGQGDTIYF TRBV6-5 TRBD1 few 13 TRBJ1-3
TGTGCCAGCAGCGCTCAGCCGGGACAACGTAATGAAAAACTGTTTTTT CASSAQPGQRNEKLFF TRBV9 . . 16 TRBJ1-4
TGTGCCAGCAGCCCGGACAGGGGTAGTGATACGCAGTATTTT CASSPDRGSDTQYF TRBV6-5 TRBD1 . 14 TRBJ2-3
TGTGCCAGCAGCTCCAGATCCGCAGTTGAAGCTTTCTTT CASSSRSAVEAFF TRBV11-3 . few 13 TRBJ1-1
TGTGCCAGCACCACTGATCCGGGATCCTACACCTTC CASTTDPGSYTF TRBV28 . . 12 TRBJ1-2
TGTGCCAGCAGTTCACCGGGACAGGTCTTCGACACTGAAGCTTTCTTT CASSSPGQVFDTEAFF TRBV2 TRBD1 few 16 TRBJ1-1
TGTGCCAGCAGTCGCATAGGACAGGGCACTGAAGCTTTCTTT CASSRIGQGTEAFF TRBV6-5 TRBD1 few 14 TRBJ1-1
TGTGCCAGCAGGGAAGGGGCTTCCGATACGCAGTATTTT CASREGASDTQYF TRBV9 . . 13 TRBJ2-3
TGTGCCAGCAGTGACTCGAAAGCTACCAGGGGGTACAATGAGCAGTTCTTC CASSDSKATRGYNEQFF TRBV6-4 TRBD1 . 17 TRBJ2-1
TGTGCCAGCAGCTTGGGACGGAGGGGCGGGCAGTACTTC CASSLGRRGGQYF TRBV27 . . 13 TRBJ2-7
TGCAGCGTTGGACGGACGCTAGCGACCCCGTATGAGCAGTTCTTC CSVGRTLATPYEQFF TRBV29-1 . . 15 TRBJ2-1
TGTGCCTGGAGTGTACTGCAGGCAGAAAAACTGTTTTTT CAWSVLQAEKLFF TRBV30 . . 13 TRBJ1-4
TGTGCCAGCAGCCCCCCTTGGGCCCGAACTAGCTCCTATGGCTACACCTTC CASSPPWARTSSYGYTF TRBV11-2 . . 17 TRBJ1-2
TGTGCCAGCAGTTACCGTTTGGACAGGAACTATGGCTACACCTTC CASSYRLDRNYGYTF TRBV6-5 TRBD1 . 15 TRBJ1-2
TGCGCCAGCAGCCAAGATCTAGTCGGACTAGCGAGCACAGATACGCAGTATTTT CASSQDLVGLASTDTQYF TRBV4-1 TRBD2 once 18 TRBJ2-3
TGTGCCAGTACGCAGGGAGGTGAAAAACTGTTTTTT CASTQGGEKLFF TRBV19 . . 12 TRBJ1-4
TGCGCCAGCAGCAGGGGGACTACCGACTCCTACGAGCAGTACTTC CASSRGTTDSYEQYF TRBV5-1 . . 15 TRBJ2-7
TGTGCCAGTAGTCCTGCTTACGGGTATACTGAGCAGTTCTTC CASSPAYGYTEQFF TRBV19 . . 14 TRBJ2-1
TGTGCCAGCTCACCGTCAGGGACATTGTATAATTCACCCCTCCACTTT CASSPSGTLYNSPLHF TRBV18 . . 16 TRBJ1-6
TGTGCCAGCAGCTTAGGTGCAGGGATTGAAGAGACCCAGTACTTC CASSLGAGIEETQYF TRBV7-2 . . 15 TRBJ2-5
TGTGCCAGCAGCGTAGAGGTCCGACAGGGGACCGGGGAGCTGTTTTTT CASSVEVRQGTGELFF TRBV9 TRBD1 . 16 TRBJ2-2
TGCGCCAGCAGTGGGACAGAAAATCAGCCCCAGCATTTT CASSGTENQPQHF TRBV10-2 . . 13 TRBJ1-5
TGTGCCAGCAGAGCTGGCCGGGATACCGGGGAGCTGTTTTTT CASRAGRDTGELFF TRBV7-2 . . 14 TRBJ2-2
TGCAGCGTTGTCACCAACGTCGTAGAGGAAGCTTTCTTT CSVVTNVVEEAFF TRBV29-1 . . 13 TRBJ1-1
TGTGCCAGCAGTGATCTTGGCAACACAGATACGCAGTATTTT CASSDLGNTDTQYF TRBV2 . . 14 TRBJ2-3
TGTGCCAGCAGTAGCCTCGGGGGTGGCACCGGGGAGCTGTTTTTT CASSSLGGGTGELFF TRBV28 . . 15 TRBJ2-2
TGTGCCAGTAGTACGTTCGGACAGGCCAGCACAGATACGCAGTATTTT CASSTFGQASTDTQYF TRBV19 TRBD1 . 16 TRBJ2-3
TGTGCCAGCAGTTACTCCCCGTACCAAGAGACCCAGTACTTC CASSYSPYQETQYF TRBV6-5 . few 14 TRBJ2-5
TGTGCCAGCAGCTTATTTTCGGGGGGCGGATACGAGCAGTACTTC CASSLFSGGGYEQYF TRBV7-8 . . 15 TRBJ2-7
TGTGCCAGCAGTCCGGACAGTTACAATGAGCAGTTCTTC CASSPDSYNEQFF TRBV27 . . 13 TRBJ2-1